The 14 T cell receptor beta chains in this list originate from one sample, sequenced in a study of CD8 T cells in Susac syndrome. After extraction with the RNeasy kit, roughly 0.45 to 1 ug of the RNA was reverse transcribed using random hexamers. TCRdb processed the immunoSEQ multiplex PCR reads anew with MiXCR; each CDR3 protein has one entry. The sample consists of tens of thousands of distinct CDR3 sequences, around 94% of them appearing once. The specimen sequenced was CD8+ T cells from PBMCs. Receptor source: a human donor in good health.

The chain joins TRBV5-4 to TRBJ2-7, with D possibly matching TRBD1 (6 bases). This CDR3 region has 14 residues. Deletions cut 2 bases from V and 5 bases from J, with 14 bases between. Germline CDR1 is SGHNT and CDR2 is YYREEE (reference sequence). The CDR3 protein is CASSFSGQIHEQYV. The CDR3 DNA reads as TGTGCCAGCAGCTTTTCAGGACAGATTCACGAGCAGTACGTC.

This clonotype occurred a few times. The rearrangement joins TRBV11-2 to TRBJ2-7; tentative D call: TRBD1 (6 bases). V lost 1 base and J lost 0, with 7 bases in between. CDR3 size: 14 residues. Germline values: CDR1 SGHAT, CDR2 FQNNGV. The CDR3 DNA sequence: TGTGCCAGCAGCTTAGGGACAGACTCCTACGAGCAGTACTTC. It translates to CASSLGTDSYEQYF. Full variable domain (rest looked up from reference TRBV11-2 and TRBJ2-7): EAGVAQSPRYKIIEKRQSVAFWCNPISGHATLYWYQQILGQGPKLLIQFQNNGVVDDSQLPKDRFSAERLKGVDSTLKIQPAKLEDSAVYLCASSLGTDSYEQYFGPGTRLTVT.

This clonotype was detected only a few times. The chain joins TRBV9 to TRBJ1-5, with D possibly matching TRBD1 (5 bases). CDR1 is SGDLS and CDR2 is YYNGEE in the germline V gene. The CDR3 runs to 14 residues. With 2 bases removed from V and 4 bases from J, the gap between germline ends came to 10 bases. The CDR3 nucleotides are TGTGCCAGCAGCGTGGGGGGTGGTAATCAGCCCCAGCATTTT. Residues: CASSVGGGNQPQHF.

This clonotype is a singleton in its sample. This chain connects TRBV12-3 or TRBV12-4 to TRBJ2-5; D is unclear. The V gene lost 3 bases and the J gene lost 5 bases, with 10 bases spanning the gap. This CDR3 region has 13 residues. Here the CDR3 reads CASSFSRRETQYF. DNA of the CDR3: TGTGCCAGCAGTTTCTCCCGGCGGGAGACCCAGTACTTC.

J is TRBJ2-3 and V is TRBV18, with 9 bases that match TRBD2. Trimming cost V 0 bases and J 7 bases; bases outside gene matches: 5. Germline CDR1 KGHSH, CDR2 LQKENI. This CDR3 has 15 residues. The CDR3: CASSPPAGGPNTQYF. The CDR3 DNA sequence: TGTGCCAGCTCACCACCGGCGGGGGGGCCAAATACGCAGTATTTT.

CDR3 nucleotide sequence: TGCGCCAGCAGCCAAGTAGATAGTGAGCAGTTCTTC. The encoded protein is CASSQVDSEQFF. The chain carries TRBV4-3 and TRBJ2-1; D is unresolved. V was trimmed by 1 base and J by 9 bases, leaving 7 bases between them. CDR3 size: 12 residues. The V gene's germline CDR1 is LGHNA and CDR2 YSLEER.

V and J are TRBV29-1 and TRBJ2-1; 14 bases are a match to TRBD2. V was pared by 4 bases and J by 6 bases, with 14 bases of the junction left unmatched. Germline V gene lookup returns CDR1 SQVTM and CDR2 ANQGSEA. CDR3 length equals 18 residues. The CDR3 region is CSVAGTSGSQATGNEQFF. The CDR3 DNA follows: TGCAGCGTTGCCGGGACTAGCGGGAGTCAAGCCACAGGCAATGAGCAGTTCTTC.

In this sample, this clonotype turned up once. The V gene is TRBV5-4, the J gene TRBJ1-2; D call uncertain. V was cut by 4 bases and J by 1 base, with 8 bases left in between. Germline lookup yields CDR1 SGHNT and CDR2 YYREEE (reference sequence). The CDR3 has 13 residues. The CDR3 sequence: CASSRKVNYGYTF. The CDR3 DNA follows: TGTGCCAGCAGCCGAAAAGTTAACTATGGCTACACCTTC. The whole variable domain, filled in from reference TRBV5-4 and TRBJ1-2, reads ETGVTQSPTHLIKTRGQQVTLRCSSQSGHNTVSWYQQALGQGPQFIFQYYREEENGRGNFPPRFSGLQFPNYSSELNVNALELDDSALYLCASSRKVNYGYTFGSGTRLTVV.

The genes are TRBV24-1 and TRBJ1-5; maybe TRBD1 (5 bases). V lost 5 bases and J 0 bases, leaving 10 bases between the germline ends. The CDR3 contains 15 residues. Per germline, CDR1 KGHDR and CDR2 SFDVKD. As DNA, the CDR3 is TGTGCCACCAGTGGGGGGACGGTTAGCAATCAGCCCCAGCATTTT. As protein: CATSGGTVSNQPQHF.

J is TRBJ1-6 and V is TRBV9; D perhaps matches TRBD1 (5 bases). Per germline, CDR1 SGDLS and CDR2 YYNGEE. This CDR3 region has 16 residues. V was shortened by 1 base and J by 10 bases, with 18 bases between the two germline ends. This CDR3 reads CASSVHGAGERSPLHF. CDR3 in DNA: TGTGCCAGCAGCGTACATGGGGCAGGAGAACGGTCACCCCTCCACTTT.

The chain uses TRBV7-9 and TRBJ2-6; maybe TRBD1 (6 bases). The CDR3 loop spans 14 amino acids. The V end was cut by 1 base, the J end by 9 bases, with 10 bases between. CDR1 is SEHNR and CDR2 is FQNEAQ in the germline V gene (reference sequence). This chain's CDR3 is CASSLVGRGNVLTF. The CDR3 bases are TGTGCCAGCAGCTTAGTTGGCAGGGGCAACGTCCTGACTTTC.

As concerns this clonotype: A read error may produce the germline difference seen at one junction end. The J gene is TRBJ2-3, the V gene TRBV12-3 or TRBV12-4; D is ambiguous. The CDR3 covers 14 residues. CDR3 sequence: CASSVAGRADTQYF. CDR3 nucleotide sequence: TGTGCGAGCAGCGTAGCCGGTCGCGCAGATACGCAGTATTTT.

In its sample, this clonotype was seen once. This chain connects TRBV7-9 to TRBJ2-7; D perhaps matches TRBD1 (6 bases). CDR1 SEHNR and CDR2 FQNEAQ come from the germline V gene (reference sequence). CDR3 size: 13 residues. V lost 5 bases to trimming and J lost 4 bases, with 12 bases between them. Written as DNA, the CDR3 is TGTGCCAGCAGCCGCAGGGGAGAATACGAGCAGTACTTC. Protein: CASSRRGEYEQYF.

The V gene is TRBV7-8, the J gene TRBJ1-3; TRBD1 is a possible D gene (5 bases). The V end lost 1 base, the J end lost 0 bases, and 10 bases lay between the germline ends. The germline CDR1 and CDR2 sequences are SGHVS and FQNEAQ. The CDR3 is 16 amino acids. The CDR3, as DNA: TGTGCCAGCAGCTTAGGACAGTCGAGCTCTGGAAACACCATATATTTT. This gives the protein CASSLGQSSSGNTIYF.